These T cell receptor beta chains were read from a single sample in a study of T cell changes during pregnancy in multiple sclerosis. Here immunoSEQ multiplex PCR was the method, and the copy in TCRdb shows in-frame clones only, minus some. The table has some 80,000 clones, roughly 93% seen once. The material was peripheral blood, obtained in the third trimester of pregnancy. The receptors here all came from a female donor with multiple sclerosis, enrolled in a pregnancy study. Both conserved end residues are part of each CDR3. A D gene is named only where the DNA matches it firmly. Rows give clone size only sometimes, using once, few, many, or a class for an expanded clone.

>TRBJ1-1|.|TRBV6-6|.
CASSYAGDAFF
TGTGCCAGCAGTTACGCCGGAGACGCTTTCTTT
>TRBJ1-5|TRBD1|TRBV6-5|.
CASRSTGNSNQPQHF
TGTGCCAGCAGGTCGACAGGGAATAGCAATCAGCCCCAGCATTTT
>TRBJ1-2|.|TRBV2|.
CASRATGPYGYTF
TGTGCCAGCAGAGCTACAGGCCCCTATGGCTACACCTTC
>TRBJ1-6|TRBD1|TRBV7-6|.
CASSLAPGQGPRSPLHF
TGTGCCAGCAGCTTAGCGCCAGGACAGGGTCCCCGGTCACCCCTCCACTTT
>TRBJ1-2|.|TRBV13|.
CASSLNGVRRNYGYTF
TGTGCCAGCAGCTTAAACGGGGTCAGGAGAAACTATGGCTACACCTTC
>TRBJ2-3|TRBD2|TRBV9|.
CASSASSGGLYTQYF
TGTGCCAGCAGCGCATCTAGCGGGGGGTTATATACGCAGTATTTT
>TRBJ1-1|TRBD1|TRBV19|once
CASETPTGGTAEAFF
TGTGCCAGTGAAACACCGACAGGGGGTACGGCTGAAGCTTTCTTT
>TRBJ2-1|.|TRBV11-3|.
CASSLGGVSGTHNEQFF
TGTGCCAGCAGCTTAGGGGGGGTTAGCGGAACCCACAATGAGCAGTTCTTC
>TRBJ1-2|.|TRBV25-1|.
CASTSPVGGYTF
TGTGCCAGCACCTCACCGGTCGGTGGCTACACCTTC
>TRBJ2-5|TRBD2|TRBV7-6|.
CASSDGTSGGPIQETQYF
TGTGCCAGCAGCGACGGGACTAGCGGGGGGCCAATCCAAGAGACCCAGTACTTC
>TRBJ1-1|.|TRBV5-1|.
CASSLETGTEAFF
TGCGCCAGCAGCTTGGAGACAGGCACTGAAGCTTTCTTT
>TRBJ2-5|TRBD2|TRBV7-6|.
CASSLVWGGQETQYF
TGTGCCAGCAGCTTAGTGTGGGGGGGCCAAGAGACCCAGTACTTC
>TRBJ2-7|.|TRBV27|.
CASSFYGHSKDYEQYF
TGTGCCAGCAGTTTTTACGGACACTCAAAGGACTACGAGCAGTACTTC
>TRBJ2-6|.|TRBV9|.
CASSEPKGLGANVLTF
TGTGCCAGCAGCGAACCAAAGGGGCTGGGGGCCAACGTCCTGACTTTC
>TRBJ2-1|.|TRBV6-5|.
CASSYSTGTVSNEQFF
TGTGCCAGCAGTTACTCGACAGGGACTGTAAGCAATGAGCAGTTCTTC
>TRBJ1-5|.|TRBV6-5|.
CASGGGGSNQPQHF
TGTGCCAGCGGGGGCGGGGGTAGCAATCAGCCCCAGCATTTT
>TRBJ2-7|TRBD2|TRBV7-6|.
CASSLLTSGGPIPSYEQYF
TGTGCCAGCAGCTTACTAACTAGCGGGGGGCCCATTCCCTCCTACGAGCAGTACTTC
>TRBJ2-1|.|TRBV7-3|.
CASSLSPGEQFF
TGTGCCAGCAGCTTATCCCCAGGGGAGCAGTTCTTC